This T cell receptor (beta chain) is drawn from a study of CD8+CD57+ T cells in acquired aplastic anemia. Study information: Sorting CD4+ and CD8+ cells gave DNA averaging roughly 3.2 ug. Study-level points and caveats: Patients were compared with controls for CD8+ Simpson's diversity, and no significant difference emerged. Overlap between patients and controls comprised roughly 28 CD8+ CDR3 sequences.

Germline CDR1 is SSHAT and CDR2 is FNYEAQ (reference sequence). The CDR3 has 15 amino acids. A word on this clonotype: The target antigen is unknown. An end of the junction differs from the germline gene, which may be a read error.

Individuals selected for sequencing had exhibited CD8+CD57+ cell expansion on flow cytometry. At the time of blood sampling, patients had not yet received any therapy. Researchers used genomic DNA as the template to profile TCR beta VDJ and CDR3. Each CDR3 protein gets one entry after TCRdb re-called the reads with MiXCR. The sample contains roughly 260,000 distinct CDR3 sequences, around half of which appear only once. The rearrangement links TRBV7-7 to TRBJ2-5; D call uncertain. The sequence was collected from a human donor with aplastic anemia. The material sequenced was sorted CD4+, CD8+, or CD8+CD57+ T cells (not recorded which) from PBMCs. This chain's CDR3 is CASSPRDGNQETQYF. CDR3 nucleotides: TGTGCTAGCAGCCCTCGTGATGGCAACCAAGAGACCCAGTACTTC.